This TCR beta chain was captured in a study of blood T cell repertoires in COVID-19. Study information: Samples taken during acute and convalescent COVID-19 were collected in the United States, Italy and Spain. T cells, B-cell-depleted T cells, or PBMCs provided the cDNA or gDNA that served as material.

This table comes from immunoSEQ multiplex PCR, and its TCRdb copy is limited to in-frame clones, with some not included. The data show 250,000 or so clones, 84% seen once. CDR3 length equals 16 residues. CDR1 and CDR2 from the germline V gene are MDHEN and SYDVKM. V dropped 6 bases and J dropped 6 bases, with 21 bases sitting between them. This sequence was found in a woman in her thirties or forties who had recovered from COVID-19. Sequenced input: peripheral blood. The chain combines TRBV28 with TRBJ2-1; D might be TRBD2 (6 bases). The CDR3 DNA reads as TGTGCCAGCAGCAGTCCCCGGGTCTTGGGAGGCAATGAGCAGTTCTTC. It yields the protein CASSSPRVLGGNEQFF. The variable domain in full, with the rest retrieved from reference TRBV28 and TRBJ2-1, is DVKVTQSSRYLVKRTGEKVFLECVQDMDHENMFWYRQDPGLGLRLIYFSYDVKMKEKGDIPEGYSVSREKKERFSLILESASTNQTSMYLCASSSPRVLGGNEQFFGPGTRLTVL.